Shown below are 12 T cell receptor beta chains from a single sample sequenced in a study of shared clonotypes between healthy human individuals. TCRdb's table, derived via immunoSEQ multiplex PCR, lists solely in-frame clones and lacks some. The sample holds some 200,000 clones, over 50% seen once. The sequencing sample was made of memory CD4+ T cells sorted from blood. Subset here: CD45RA-negative fraction. These receptors originate from a man aged 30 to 45 in good health.

V and J are TRBV2 and TRBJ1-5; 7 positions agree with TRBD1. V shed 3 bases, J shed 3 bases, and the junction held 2 bases outside the gene matches. This CDR3 region has 14 residues. Germline CDR1 SNHLY, CDR2 FYNNEI. CDR3 sequence (DNA): TGTGCCAGCAGTGACAGGGGGATCAATCAGCCCCAGCATTTT. This sequence encodes CASSDRGINQPQHF.

This sequence joins TRBV11-1 and TRBJ2-3, with D possibly TRBD2 on 5 matching bases. V was trimmed by 6 bases and J by 6 bases, leaving 13 bases between them. The CDR3 length is 13 residues. CDR1 and CDR2 from the germline V gene are SGHAT and FQDESV (reference sequence). The CDR3, as DNA: TGTGCCAGCAGGGGGAGCGGAAGGGATACGCAGTATTTT. It specifies CASRGSGRDTQYF.

The V gene is TRBV5-5, the J gene TRBJ2-1; 7 bases map to TRBD1. The ends lost 4 bases at V and 3 bases at J; junction bases unmatched: 7. This CDR3 comprises 15 residues. Germline-derived CDR1 and CDR2 are SGHKS and YYEKEE (reference sequence). CDR3 nucleotide sequence: TGTGCCAGCAGCCTAACCGGGACAGACTACAATGAGCAGTTCTTC. Amino acids: CASSLTGTDYNEQFF.

The gene calls are TRBV10-3 and TRBJ1-5; D unresolved. Trimming removed 4 bases from V and 0 bases from J, with 4 bases in between. The CDR3 has 13 amino acids. The V gene's germline CDR1 is ENHRY and CDR2 SYGVKD. CDR3 amino acids: CAISAYSNQPQHF. The CDR3 DNA reads as TGTGCCATCAGTGCGTATAGCAATCAGCCCCAGCATTTT.

The chain combines TRBV7-9 with TRBJ2-5; 10 nucleotides align to TRBD1. V was pared by 6 bases and J by 3 bases, with 13 bases of the junction left unmatched. Germline assignment: CDR1 SEHNR and CDR2 FQNEAQ (reference sequence). The CDR3 loop spans 17 amino acids. The CDR3 DNA follows: TGTGCCAGCAGTTCCGGCCTAGGGGACAGGGGCGAAGAGACCCAGTACTTC. Translated, it gives CASSSGLGDRGEETQYF.

Regarding this clone: A much larger clone lies one base from this, so it may be a read error. This chain joins TRBV7-9 and TRBJ2-1, with unresolved D. Trimming stripped 6 bases from V and 2 bases from J, with 8 bases between. Germline CDR1 and CDR2: SEHNR and FQNEAQ (reference sequence). This CDR3 has 13 residues. The CDR3 loop reads CASRPTTYNEQFF. As DNA, the CDR3 is TGTGCCAGCAGACCCACGACCTACAATGAGCAGTTCTTC.

This clone was picked up one time. V is TRBV11-2 and J is TRBJ2-5, with TRBD2 matching 11 bases. CDR3 length equals 18 residues. Germline CDR1 is SGHAT and CDR2 is FQNNGV. With 1 base clipped from V and 4 bases from J, the junction kept 11 bases outside the gene matches. The CDR3 DNA reads TGTGCCAGCAGCTTAGGAGGTGTAGCGGGAGGGCTGGGAGAGACCCAGTACTTC. Protein: CASSLGGVAGGLGETQYF.

The chain recombines TRBV4-1 with TRBJ2-3; 8 bases agree with TRBD2. Germline CDR1 is MGHRA and CDR2 is YSYEKL. The CDR3 extends over 17 amino acids. Trimming removed 1 base from V and 2 bases from J; junction bases left unmatched: 8. CDR3 sequence: CASSQAPIAGNTDTQYF. DNA of the CDR3: TGCGCCAGCAGCCAAGCTCCAATAGCGGGAAACACAGATACGCAGTATTTT.

The chain carries TRBV5-1 and TRBJ2-2; 8 positions match TRBD2. Trimming at V came to 5 bases and at J to 0 bases, leaving 3 bases not matched to a gene. The CDR3 has 15 amino acids. Per germline, CDR1 SGHRS and CDR2 YFSETQ. The CDR3 reads CASRRLAPNTGELFF. The CDR3 DNA reads as TGCGCCAGCAGAAGACTAGCGCCGAACACCGGGGAGCTGTTTTTT.

The chain links TRBV28 to TRBJ1-1; D ambiguous. CDR3 length: 13 amino acids. Germline loops: CDR1 MDHEN, CDR2 SYDVKM. V lost 7 bases and J lost 1, with 10 bases in between. The CDR3 DNA follows: TGTGCCAGCATCCGGCAGCAGAACACTGAAGCTTTCTTT. Amino acids: CASIRQQNTEAFF.

This clone was observed a few times. The V and J genes are TRBV7-2 and TRBJ2-7; 7 bases align to TRBD1. The CDR3 has 14 amino acids. In germline, CDR1 is SGHTA, CDR2 FQGNSA. The J segment lost 8 bases and the V segment lost 5 bases, leaving 12 bases of the junction unmatched. Here the CDR3 DNA reads TGTGCCAGCAGCCCGGAAAAGACAGGGTACAAGCAGTACTTC. The encoded protein is CASSPEKTGYKQYF.

This clone was detected a few times. This sequence joins TRBV7-6 and TRBJ2-1, with 12 bases fitting TRBD2. This CDR3 contains 15 residues. V trimming: 4 bases; J trimming: 10 bases; junction bases outside the gene matches: 8. Germline V CDR1 and CDR2: SGHVS, FNYEAQ. The CDR3 nucleotides are TGTGCCAGCAGCTCAGCTAGCGGGAGGGCCTGGGAGCAGTTCTTC. Translating gives CASSSASGRAWEQFF.